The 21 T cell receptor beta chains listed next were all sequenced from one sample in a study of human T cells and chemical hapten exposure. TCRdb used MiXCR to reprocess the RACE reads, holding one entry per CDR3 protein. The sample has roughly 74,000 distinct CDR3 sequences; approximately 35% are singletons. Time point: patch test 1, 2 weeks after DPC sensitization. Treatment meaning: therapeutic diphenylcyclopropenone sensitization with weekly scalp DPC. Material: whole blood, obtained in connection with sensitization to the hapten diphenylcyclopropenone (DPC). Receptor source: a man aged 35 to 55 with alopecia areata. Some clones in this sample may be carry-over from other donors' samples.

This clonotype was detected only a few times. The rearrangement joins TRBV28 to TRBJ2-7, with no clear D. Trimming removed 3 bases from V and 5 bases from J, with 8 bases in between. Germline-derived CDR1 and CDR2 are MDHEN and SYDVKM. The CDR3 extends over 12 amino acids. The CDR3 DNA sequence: TGTGCCAGCAGTTTCCCGACGGACGAGCAGTACTTC. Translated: CASSFPTDEQYF.

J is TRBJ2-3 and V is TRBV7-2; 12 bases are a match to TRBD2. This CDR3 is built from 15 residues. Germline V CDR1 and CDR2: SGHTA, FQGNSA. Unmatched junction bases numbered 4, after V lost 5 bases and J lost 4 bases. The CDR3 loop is CASSRTSGMSDTQYF. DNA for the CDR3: TGTGCCAGCAGCAGGACTAGCGGGATGTCAGATACGCAGTATTTT.

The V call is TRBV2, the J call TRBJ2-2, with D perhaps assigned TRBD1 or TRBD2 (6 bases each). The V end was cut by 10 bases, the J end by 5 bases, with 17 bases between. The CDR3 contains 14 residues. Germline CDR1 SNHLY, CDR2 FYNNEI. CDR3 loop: CAKGGSQRTGELFF. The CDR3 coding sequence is TGTGCCAAAGGGGGGTCACAAAGAACCGGGGAGCTGTTTTTT.

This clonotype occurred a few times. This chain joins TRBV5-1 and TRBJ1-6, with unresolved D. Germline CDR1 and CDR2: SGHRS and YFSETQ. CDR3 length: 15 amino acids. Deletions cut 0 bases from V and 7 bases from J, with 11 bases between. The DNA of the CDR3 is TGCGCCAGCAGCTTGGATGGTCGAGGCAATTCACCCCTCCACTTT. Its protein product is CASSLDGRGNSPLHF.

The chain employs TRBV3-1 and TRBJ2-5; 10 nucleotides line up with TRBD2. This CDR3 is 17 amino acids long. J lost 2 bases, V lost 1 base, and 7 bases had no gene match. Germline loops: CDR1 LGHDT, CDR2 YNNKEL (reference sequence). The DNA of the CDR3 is TGTGCCAGCAGCCAAGGGACTAGCGGAAAAAGGCAAGAGACCCAGTACTTC. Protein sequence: CASSQGTSGKRQETQYF.

CDR3 residues: CSARGQSVRETQYF. In DNA, the CDR3 is TGCAGTGCTAGAGGACAAAGCGTCCGGGAGACCCAGTACTTC. This rearrangement joins TRBV20-1 to TRBJ2-5; D unresolved. V was cut by 1 base and J by 5 bases, with 14 bases left in between. Germline V gives CDR1 DFQATT, CDR2 SNEGSKA (reference sequence). The CDR3 extends over 14 amino acids.

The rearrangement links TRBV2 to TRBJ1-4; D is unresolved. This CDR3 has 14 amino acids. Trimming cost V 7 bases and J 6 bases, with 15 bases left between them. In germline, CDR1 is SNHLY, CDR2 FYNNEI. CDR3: CASKMWPEDEKLFF. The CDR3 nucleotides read TGTGCCAGCAAGATGTGGCCCGAAGATGAAAAACTGTTTTTT.

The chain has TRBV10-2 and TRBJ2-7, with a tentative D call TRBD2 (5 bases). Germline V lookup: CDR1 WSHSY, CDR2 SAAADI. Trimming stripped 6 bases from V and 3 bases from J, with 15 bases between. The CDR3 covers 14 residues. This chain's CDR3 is CASREGGNRYEQYF. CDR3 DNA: TGCGCCAGCAGGGAAGGAGGTAATCGCTACGAGCAGTACTTC.

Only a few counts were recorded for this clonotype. CDR3 bases: TGTGCCAGCAGTTATAGACAGGGGGATGAAAAACTGTTTTTT. Amino acid sequence: CASSYRQGDEKLFF. The chain links TRBV7-9 to TRBJ1-4; 9 nucleotides agree with TRBD1. Per the germline V gene, CDR1 is SEHNR and CDR2 is FQNEAQ (reference sequence). Losses at the gene ends were 6 bases for V and 6 bases for J; bases not matched to a gene: 5. CDR3 length equals 14 residues.

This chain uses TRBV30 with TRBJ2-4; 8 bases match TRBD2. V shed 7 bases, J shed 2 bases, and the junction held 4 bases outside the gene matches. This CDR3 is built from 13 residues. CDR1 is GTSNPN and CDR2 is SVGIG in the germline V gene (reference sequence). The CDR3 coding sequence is TGTGCCTCCGGGAGGGTGCCCAAAAACATTCAGTACTTC. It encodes CASGRVPKNIQYF.

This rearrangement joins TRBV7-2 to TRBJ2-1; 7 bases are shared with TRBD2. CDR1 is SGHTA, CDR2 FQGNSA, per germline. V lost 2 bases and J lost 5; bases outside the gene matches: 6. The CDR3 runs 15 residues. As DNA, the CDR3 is TGTGCCAGCAGCTTAAGTCCAGCGGGACACAATGAGCAGTTCTTC. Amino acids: CASSLSPAGHNEQFF.

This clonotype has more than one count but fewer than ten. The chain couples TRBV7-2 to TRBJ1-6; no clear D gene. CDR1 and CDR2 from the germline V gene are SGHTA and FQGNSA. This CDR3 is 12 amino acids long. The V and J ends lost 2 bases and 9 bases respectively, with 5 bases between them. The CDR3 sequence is CASSLIGSPLHF. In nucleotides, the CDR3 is TGTGCCAGCAGCTTAATAGGTTCACCCCTCCACTTT.

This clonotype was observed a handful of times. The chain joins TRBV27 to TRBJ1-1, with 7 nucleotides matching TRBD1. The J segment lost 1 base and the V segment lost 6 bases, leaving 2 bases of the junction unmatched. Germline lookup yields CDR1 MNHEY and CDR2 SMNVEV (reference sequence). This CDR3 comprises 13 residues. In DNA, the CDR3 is TGTGCCAGCAGGGGACAGACGAACACTGAAGCTTTCTTT. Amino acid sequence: CASRGQTNTEAFF.

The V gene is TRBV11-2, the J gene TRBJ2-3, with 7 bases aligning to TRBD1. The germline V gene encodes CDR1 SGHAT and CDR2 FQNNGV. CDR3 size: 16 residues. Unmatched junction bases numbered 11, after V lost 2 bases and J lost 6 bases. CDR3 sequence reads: CASSLLSTGAFDTQYF. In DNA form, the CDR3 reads TGTGCCAGCAGCTTACTGTCAACAGGGGCATTCGATACGCAGTATTTT.

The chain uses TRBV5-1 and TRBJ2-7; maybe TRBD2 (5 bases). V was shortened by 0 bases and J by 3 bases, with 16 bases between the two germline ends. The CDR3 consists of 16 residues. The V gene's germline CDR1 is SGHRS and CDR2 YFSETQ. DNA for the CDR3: TGCGCCAGCAGCTTGGCCCTCGTGCAACGGGGCTACGAGCAGTACTTC. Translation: CASSLALVQRGYEQYF.

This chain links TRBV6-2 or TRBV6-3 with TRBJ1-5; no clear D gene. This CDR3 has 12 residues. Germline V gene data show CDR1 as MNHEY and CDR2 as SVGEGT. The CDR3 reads CSSGYSNQPQHF. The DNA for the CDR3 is TGTTCCTCTGGATATAGCAATCAGCCCCAGCATTTT.

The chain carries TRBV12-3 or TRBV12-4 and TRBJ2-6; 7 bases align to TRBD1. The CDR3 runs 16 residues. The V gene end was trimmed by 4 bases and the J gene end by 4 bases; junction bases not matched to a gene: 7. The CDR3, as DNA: TGTGCCAGCAGTTCCGGGACAGCCGCCGGGGCCAACGTCCTGACTTTC. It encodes CASSSGTAAGANVLTF.

In DNA, the CDR3 is TGTGCCAGCAGTTTAAGGACGAGCTCCTACAATGAGCAGTTCTTC. Protein product: CASSLRTSSYNEQFF. The chain joins TRBV12-3 or TRBV12-4 to TRBJ2-1; D is unclear. V was cut by 2 bases and J by 0 bases, with 8 bases left in between. This CDR3 contains 15 residues.

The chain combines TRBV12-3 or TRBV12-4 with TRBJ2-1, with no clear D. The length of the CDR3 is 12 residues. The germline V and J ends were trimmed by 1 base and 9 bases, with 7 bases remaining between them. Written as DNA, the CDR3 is TGTGCCAGCAGTTTAGTCAGAACTGAGCAGTTCTTC. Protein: CASSLVRTEQFF.

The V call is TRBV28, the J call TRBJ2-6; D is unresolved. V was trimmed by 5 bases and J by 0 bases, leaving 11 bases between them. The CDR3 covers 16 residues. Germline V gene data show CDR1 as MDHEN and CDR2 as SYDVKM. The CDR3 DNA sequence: TGTGCCAGCAGTGCATCCAGCGTCTCTGGGGCCAACGTCCTGACTTTC. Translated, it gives CASSASSVSGANVLTF.

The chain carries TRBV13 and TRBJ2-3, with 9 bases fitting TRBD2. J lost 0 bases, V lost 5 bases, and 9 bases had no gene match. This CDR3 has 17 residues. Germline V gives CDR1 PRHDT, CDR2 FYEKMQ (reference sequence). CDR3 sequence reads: CASSTRLAEDSTDTQYF. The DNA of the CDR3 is TGTGCCAGCAGCACCCGACTAGCGGAGGATAGCACAGATACGCAGTATTTT.